This T cell receptor (beta chain) was recovered during a study of OX40 agonist ivuxolimab in advanced cancers. Trimming cost V 2 bases and J 4 bases, with 8 bases left between them. The CDR3 has 14 residues. Germline values: CDR1 SGHVS, CDR2 FNYEAQ. Profiled with immunoSEQ multiplex PCR; TCRdb holds only in-frame clones, not every one. The sample consists of fewer than 15,000 clones, 80% of them appearing once. This TCR was recovered from an adult with an advanced solid tumor such as melanoma, head and neck, liver or kidney cancer. Sequencing used CD4+ or CD8+ T cells sorted from blood, obtained in a trial of the OX40 agonist ivuxolimab. The rearrangement joins TRBV7-6 to TRBJ2-2; D perhaps matches TRBD1 (6 bases). CDR3: CASSLKGGTGELFF. The CDR3, as DNA: TGTGCCAGCAGCTTAAAAGGGGGCACCGGGGAGCTGTTTTTT.